Listed below are T cell receptor beta chains from one sample, sequenced in a study of T cell responses to AZD1222 COVID-19 vaccine. Method: immunoSEQ multiplex PCR; TCRdb's copy keeps in-frame clones and lacks some. This table holds 95,000 to 130,000 clones, 70% to 90% found once. The material was peripheral blood, obtained on day 0 of MenACWY control vaccination. Every receptor here comes from an adult in good health. Both conserved end residues are part of each CDR3. The D gene is left open where the match is weak. Clone size is given for some rows only: seen once, a few or many times, or a class if the clone is expanded.

clone_size,j_call,d_call,v_call,cdr3_nt,cdr3_aa
NA,TRBJ1-6,TRBD1,TRBV2,TGTGCCAGCACCTCGGACAGGGATGCGTCACCCCTCCACTTT,CASTSDRDASPLHF
NA,TRBJ2-1,TRBD2,TRBV7-9,TGTGCCAGCAGCCCAGCGGGGGCCCAATACAATGAGCAGTTCTTC,CASSPAGAQYNEQFF
NA,TRBJ1-1,NA,TRBV2,TGTGCCAGCAGTGATGAACACACTGAAGCTTTCTTT,CASSDEHTEAFF
NA,TRBJ2-3,TRBD2,TRBV27,TGTGCCAGCAGTTTCCGCCTCCTCGGACTAGCGGGACGCACAGATACGCAGTATTTT,CASSFRLLGLAGRTDTQYF
NA,TRBJ1-2,NA,TRBV3-1/TRBV3-2,TGTGCCAGCAGCCACTCGGACAGAACCGGCTATGGCTACACCTTC,CASSHSDRTGYGYTF
NA,TRBJ1-1,NA,TRBV6-2/TRBV6-3,TGTGCCAGCAGTGGTAGGGACACCATGAACACTGAAGCTTTCTTT,CASSGRDTMNTEAFF
NA,TRBJ1-1,NA,TRBV18,TGTGCCAGCTCACCCCAAGAGACCACTGAAGCTTTCTTT,CASSPQETTEAFF
NA,TRBJ1-2,NA,TRBV6-2/TRBV6-3,TGTGCCAGCAGTTACTCGACGACGGGCCGCGGTGGCTACACCTTC,CASSYSTTGRGGYTF
NA,TRBJ1-6,NA,TRBV3-1/TRBV3-2,TGTGCCAGCAGCCTAAGACCCGCCTGGGTGACTTCACCCCTCCACTTT,CASSLRPAWVTSPLHF
once,TRBJ1-5,NA,TRBV11-2,TGTGCCAGCAGCTTCGGTGATGCTCAGCCCCAGCATTTT,CASSFGDAQPQHF
NA,TRBJ2-6,NA,TRBV6-5,TGTGCCAGCAGTCTCCTCTCTGGGGCCAACGTCCTGACTTTC,CASSLLSGANVLTF
NA,TRBJ1-1,NA,TRBV6-1,TGTGCCAGCAGTGAAGTGAGGGGCACTGAAGCTTTCTTT,CASSEVRGTEAFF
NA,TRBJ1-1,NA,TRBV18,TGTGCCAGCTCACCACCCCAGGGTGTCGGCACTGAAGCTTTCTTT,CASSPPQGVGTEAFF
NA,TRBJ1-2,TRBD1,TRBV6-5,TGTGCCAGCAGTCCAACAGGGGGCGGCCATGGCTACACCTTC,CASSPTGGGHGYTF
NA,TRBJ2-1,TRBD1,TRBV6-5,TGTGCCAGCAGCCAGGGGGACATCGTGTACAATGAGCAGTTCTTC,CASSQGDIVYNEQFF
NA,TRBJ1-1,TRBD1,TRBV6-6,TGTGCCAGCAGCCCTAAGGACAGGGGAGGTACTGAAGCTTTCTTT,CASSPKDRGGTEAFF
NA,TRBJ2-3,NA,TRBV6-5,TGTGCCAGCAGTTTAGGTGTGCCAAGCACAGATACGCAGTATTTT,CASSLGVPSTDTQYF
NA,TRBJ1-5,NA,TRBV5-6,TGTGCCAGCACCAGGGGACGCGCGGGCAATCAGCCCCAGCATTTT,CASTRGRAGNQPQHF
NA,TRBJ2-7,NA,TRBV7-9,TGTGCCAGCAGCGCCATGGCCTACGAGCAGTACTTC,CASSAMAYEQYF
NA,TRBJ2-7,NA,TRBV5-8,TGTGCCAGCAGCCAAGCTTGGGGTTCAGGGTGGAACGAGCAGTACTTC,CASSQAWGSGWNEQYF
NA,TRBJ1-2,NA,TRBV12-3/TRBV12-4,TGTGCCAGCAGCAGAAGTTCCTATGGCTACACCTTC,CASSRSSYGYTF
NA,TRBJ1-5,NA,TRBV19,TGTGCCAGTAGTATGGACCGAGTTCAGCCCCAGCATTTT,CASSMDRVQPQHF
NA,TRBJ1-2,NA,TRBV27,TGTGCCAGCAGAACCAGTAACTATGGCTACACCTTC,CASRTSNYGYTF
NA,TRBJ1-1,TRBD1,TRBV19,TGTGCCAGTAGTTCCCCCCCGACAGGGGGCGGACACACTGAAGCTTTCTTT,CASSSPPTGGGHTEAFF
NA,TRBJ2-7,NA,TRBV6-6,TGTGCCAGCAGCCGCGAGGGCTACGAGCAGTACTTC,CASSREGYEQYF
once,TRBJ2-7,NA,TRBV14,TGTGCCAGCAGCCAAAGGACACAGGATTTTTCCTACGAGCAGTACTTC,CASSQRTQDFSYEQYF
NA,TRBJ2-2,NA,TRBV7-2,TGTGCCAGCAGCTTTACAGTTCAGGGCACCGGGGAGCTGTTTTTT,CASSFTVQGTGELFF
NA,TRBJ1-1,NA,TRBV29-1,TGCAGCGTTGGCCATAGGAACACTGAAGCTTTCTTT,CSVGHRNTEAFF
NA,TRBJ2-3,NA,TRBV10-1,TGCGCCAGCAGTGAGTTTCGTACAGGGCTAACCACAGATACGCAGTATTTT,CASSEFRTGLTTDTQYF
NA,TRBJ1-3,NA,TRBV5-4,TGTGCCAGCAGCCGGGACAACCAAGGGGGAAACACCATATATTTT,CASSRDNQGGNTIYF
NA,TRBJ1-2,NA,TRBV15,TGTGCCACCAGCCCCTGGGGAGGCGGCTACACCTTC,CATSPWGGGYTF
once,TRBJ1-4,TRBD1,TRBV28,TGTGCCAGCAGTTCCCCGACAGGGCTGTTTTTT,CASSSPTGLFF
NA,TRBJ2-7,NA,TRBV7-9,TGTGCCAGCAGCAACGTAGGGACTTCCTACGAGCAGTACTTC,CASSNVGTSYEQYF
NA,TRBJ2-5,NA,TRBV6-4,TGTGCCAGCACCCAACAGGGCTGGGAGACCCAGTACTTC,CASTQQGWETQYF
NA,TRBJ1-1,NA,TRBV3-1/TRBV3-2,TGTGCCAGCAGCCAACCACCGAGGAACACTGAAGCTTTCTTT,CASSQPPRNTEAFF
NA,TRBJ1-1,NA,TRBV5-6,TGTGCCAGCAGCGGCAATCTAGGGGGTAACACTGAAGCTTTCTTT,CASSGNLGGNTEAFF
few,TRBJ1-5,NA,TRBV28,TGTGCCAGCACCCTTGGCTCTCGGGCCTTCCAGCCCCAGCATTTT,CASTLGSRAFQPQHF
NA,TRBJ2-7,TRBD1,TRBV19,TGTGCCAGTAGTATCGACCCCGGGACAGGTCCGATCTACGAGCAGTACTTC,CASSIDPGTGPIYEQYF
NA,TRBJ1-1,NA,TRBV5-4,TGTGCCAGCAGCCCCCGTGAAAGGGGGATTAAGTCTGAAGCTTTCTTT,CASSPRERGIKSEAFF
NA,TRBJ2-7,NA,TRBV5-6,TGTGCCAGCAGCTTGTTAGGGGAATACGAGCAGTACTTC,CASSLLGEYEQYF